Each of the 7 T cell receptor beta chains below was sequenced from the same sample in a study of T cells after yellow fever vaccination. Each CDR3 protein is one row after TCRdb ran MiXCR on the 5' RACE reads. The sample lists around 600,000 distinct CDR3 sequences, approximately 13% occurring once. Sequencing was performed on PBMCs, taken on the day of the yellow fever booster vaccination. The source is a man aged 25-45 years who received the YFV17D yellow fever vaccine.

The rearrangement uses TRBV18 and TRBJ2-7, with 7 bases fitting TRBD2. V was pared by 0 bases and J by 4 bases, with 6 bases of the junction left unmatched. Germline-derived CDR1 and CDR2 are KGHSH and LQKENI. The CDR3 runs 15 residues. The CDR3 bases are TGTGCCAGCTCACCACCGGGGGGGGATATGTACGAGCAGTACTTC. Protein product: CASSPPGGDMYEQYF.

This clonotype has ten or more counts. V usage is TRBV3-1 and J usage is TRBJ2-3; D remains unclear. There are 13 residues in the CDR3. CDR1 is LGHDT, CDR2 YNNKEL, per germline (reference sequence). Trimming took 4 bases from V and 6 from J, leaving 11 bases between them. The CDR3 DNA follows: TGTGCCAGCAGCCCCCGGCTCGGGGATACGCAGTATTTT. Its protein is CASSPRLGDTQYF.

V usage is TRBV7-2 and J usage is TRBJ2-1, with D possibly matching TRBD1 (5 bases). The CDR3 is 16 residues long. The V gene lost 7 bases and the J gene lost 7 bases, with 23 bases spanning the gap. In germline, CDR1 is SGHTA, CDR2 FQGNSA. CDR3 coding DNA: TGTGCCAGCAAATTATCTCCTGGACACACTAAAAATGAGCAGTTCTTC. The encoded protein is CASKLSPGHTKNEQFF.

This chain joins TRBV28 and TRBJ2-7, with unresolved D. Germline V gene sequence: CDR1 MDHEN, CDR2 SYDVKM. The CDR3 runs to 15 residues. V lost 5 bases and J 1 base, leaving 15 bases between the germline ends. The CDR3 nucleotides read TGTGCCAGCAGTCTGATGATCCCAAGGTCCTACGAGCAGTACTTC. Translated: CASSLMIPRSYEQYF.

The chain uses TRBV6-2 or TRBV6-3 and TRBJ2-3; 9 bases map to TRBD2. The trim removed 6 bases at V and 5 bases at J, leaving 6 bases unmatched. The V gene's germline CDR1 is MNHEY and CDR2 SVGEGT. The CDR3 runs to 14 residues. The CDR3 region is CASRFSGRVDTQYF. In nucleotides, the CDR3 is TGTGCCAGCAGATTTAGCGGGAGAGTAGATACGCAGTATTTT.

The table lists this clonotype with a few counts. The chain carries TRBV7-2 and TRBJ2-7, with 8 bases fitting TRBD1. CDR1 is SGHTA and CDR2 is FQGNSA in the germline V gene. With V trimmed by 6 bases and J by 0 bases, 7 bases remained unmatched. CDR3 length: 15 residues. The CDR3 reads CASSQDRGSSYEQYF. For the CDR3, the DNA is TGTGCCAGCAGTCAAGACAGGGGAAGCTCCTACGAGCAGTACTTC.

V gene TRBV20-1 combines with J gene TRBJ2-7; D is unresolved. Trimming pared 1 base from V and 3 bases from J, leaving 7 bases between. From germline, CDR1 is DFQATT and CDR2 SNEGSKA (reference sequence). The CDR3 is 12 residues long. CDR3 residues: CSARGANYEQYF. For the CDR3, the DNA is TGCAGTGCTAGAGGTGCTAACTACGAGCAGTACTTC.